These 20 T cell receptor beta chains share one sample of origin, sequenced in a study of low-dose radiotherapy and immunotherapy resistance in tumors. As for time point: after trial treatment. Regarding treatment: LDRT plus nivolumab, ipilimumab, low-dose cyclophosphamide and aspirin (RACIN trial). First-strand cDNA relied on TRAV- and TRBV-specific primers spanning alpha and beta chains. With a V-primer adapter and a constant-region primer, TCRs were amplified for about 20 PCR cycles. A single record per CDR3 protein comes from TCRdb applying MiXCR to the reads. The data show approximately 100,000 distinct CDR3 sequences, less than 25% seen once. Sample: PBMCs, taken after low-dose radiotherapy plus immunotherapy. The receptors come from a male donor with prostate cancer.

The chain uses TRBV5-5 and TRBJ2-2, with 12 bases matching TRBD2. The CDR3 covers 15 residues. The V and J ends lost 4 bases and 6 bases, in that order; junction bases with no gene match: 4. Germline CDR1 is SGHKS and CDR2 is YYEKEE (reference sequence). This CDR3 is CASSLAGGPAGELFF. The CDR3 bases are TGTGCCAGCAGCCTAGCGGGGGGGCCAGCCGGGGAGCTGTTTTTT.

This clonotype was recorded at least ten times. V is TRBV7-9 and J is TRBJ2-5, with a possible D match to TRBD1 (6 bases). This CDR3 comprises 16 residues. Trimming stripped 3 bases from V and 7 bases from J, with 21 bases between. Germline V gene data show CDR1 as SEHNR and CDR2 as FQNEAQ (reference sequence). CDR3 nucleotide sequence: TGTGCCAGCAGCTTTGGGGATTTCCGCCGAGGGGGGACCCAGTACTTC. Encoded protein: CASSFGDFRRGGTQYF.

This clonotype has only a few counts. The V gene is TRBV27, the J gene TRBJ2-4; D uncertain. The germline CDR1 and CDR2 sequences are MNHEY and SMNVEV (reference sequence). The CDR3 consists of 13 residues. V dropped 5 bases and J dropped 0 bases, with 5 bases sitting between them. This CDR3 is CASSPIAKNIQYF. CDR3 bases: TGTGCCAGCAGTCCCATAGCCAAAAACATTCAGTACTTC.

Ten or more counts support this clonotype. The V call is TRBV5-4, the J call TRBJ2-7; 8 positions agree with TRBD2. This CDR3 has 14 amino acids. In germline, CDR1 is SGHNT, CDR2 YYREEE (reference sequence). V trimming: 4 bases; J trimming: 3 bases; junction bases outside the gene matches: 6. The CDR3 DNA follows: TGTGCCAGCAGCCCCAAGCGGGAGAACTACGAGCAGTACTTC. It codes for CASSPKRENYEQYF.

The chain has TRBV27 and TRBJ2-7, with 8 bases identical to TRBD1. Germline loops: CDR1 MNHEY, CDR2 SMNVEV (reference sequence). V lost 5 bases, J lost 5 bases, and 8 bases stayed unmatched. This CDR3 has 14 residues. CDR3 in DNA: TGTGCCAGCAGTCCCGGACAGGGCGTGGACGAGCAGTACTTC. This translates into CASSPGQGVDEQYF.

At least ten counts were recorded for this clonotype. V usage is TRBV7-9 and J usage is TRBJ2-1; TRBD2 matches 8 bases. CDR1 is SEHNR, CDR2 FQNEAQ, per germline (reference sequence). J gave up 9 bases and V 5 bases, and 12 bases lay outside the gene matches. This CDR3 is 15 amino acids long. The CDR3 here is CASSLSGGRSSEQFF. In DNA form, the CDR3 reads TGTGCCAGCAGCCTGAGCGGGGGCCGAAGCAGTGAGCAGTTCTTC.

Ten or more counts support this clonotype. V and J are TRBV19 and TRBJ1-1; D unclear. The germline V gene encodes CDR1 LNHDA and CDR2 SQIVND (reference sequence). Deletions cut 3 bases from V and 11 bases from J, with 16 bases between. CDR3 length: 13 residues. The CDR3 DNA sequence: TGTGCCAGTAGTATGAGGGCCGCGCGCGGCGCTTTCTTT. Encoded protein: CASSMRAARGAFF.

The sample holds many counts of this clonotype. This chain connects TRBV3-1 to TRBJ2-1, with a tentative D call TRBD2 (6 bases). Germline CDR1 reads LGHDT; CDR2 reads YNNKEL (reference sequence). The V gene lost 4 bases and the J gene lost 5 bases, with 15 bases spanning the gap. The CDR3 contains 15 residues. CDR3 sequence reads: CASSLLPGENNEQFF. The CDR3 nucleotides read TGTGCCAGCAGCCTCCTTCCGGGGGAGAACAATGAGCAGTTCTTC.

V and J are TRBV24-1 and TRBJ1-1, with D possibly being TRBD1 (6 bases). This CDR3 is built from 14 residues. Germline assignment: CDR1 KGHDR and CDR2 SFDVKD. The V end lost 4 bases, the J end lost 6 bases, and 14 bases lay between the germline ends. In DNA form, the CDR3 reads TGTGCCACCAGTGAGTCCACAGGGAGGGCTGAAGCTTTCTTT. It specifies CATSESTGRAEAFF.

This clonotype was seen ten or more times. The chain joins TRBV2 to TRBJ1-6, with TRBD1 as a possible D gene (5 bases). Per germline, CDR1 SNHLY and CDR2 FYNNEI. V was clipped by 7 bases and J by 6 bases, with 28 bases between them. The CDR3 contains 19 residues. The CDR3 loop is CASIRRAFISSRVNSPLHF. The CDR3 nucleotides are TGTGCCAGCATTCGCAGGGCCTTCATATCATCCAGGGTTAATTCACCCCTCCACTTT.

This clonotype was counted between two and nine times. V usage is TRBV7-3 and J usage is TRBJ2-1; 7 positions agree with TRBD1. With V trimmed by 6 bases and J by 2 bases, 7 bases remained unmatched. Looked up from germline, CDR1 is SGHTA and CDR2 is FQGTGA. CDR3 length: 15 amino acids. The CDR3 DNA follows: TGTGCCAGCAGGGCTCCGGGACAGACCTACAATGAGCAGTTCTTC. It specifies CASRAPGQTYNEQFF.

Many counts were recorded for this clonotype. The rearrangement joins TRBV7-2 to TRBJ1-2, with 7 bases matching TRBD1. Looked up from germline, CDR1 is SGHTA and CDR2 is FQGNSA. The CDR3 loop spans 16 amino acids. Trimming cost V 5 bases and J 4 bases; bases outside gene matches: 13. CDR3 nucleotide sequence: TGTGCCAGCAGCCATCCTCCTGGACAGGCTCCCTATGGCTACACCTTC. Translating gives CASSHPPGQAPYGYTF.

The chain has TRBV20-1 and TRBJ2-5; TRBD2 matches at 14 bases. V lost 0 bases, J lost 6 bases, and 9 bases stayed unmatched. CDR3 length equals 17 residues. The germline gives CDR1 DFQATT, CDR2 SNEGSKA (reference sequence). DNA of the CDR3: TGCAGTGCTAGAGAGATTCGACTAGCGGGGGGGCACAAGACCCAGTACTTC. Residues: CSAREIRLAGGHKTQYF.

This sequence joins TRBV13 and TRBJ1-4; 7 bases map to TRBD1. The CDR3 is made up of 14 amino acids. The trim removed 6 bases at V and 6 bases at J, leaving 7 bases unmatched. Looked up from germline, CDR1 is PRHDT and CDR2 is FYEKMQ (reference sequence). CDR3 sequence: CASRVGTADEKLFF. CDR3 bases: TGTGCCAGCAGAGTCGGGACAGCGGATGAAAAACTGTTTTTT. Full variable domain (rest looked up from reference TRBV13 and TRBJ1-4): AAGVIQSPRHLIKEKRETATLKCYPIPRHDTVYWYQQGPGQDPQFLISFYEKMQSDKGSIPDRFSAQQFSDYHSELNMSSLELGDSALYFCASRVGTADEKLFFGSGTQLSVL.

Worth noting for this clonotype: A far larger clone lies a single base away; this is likely a read error. The chain recombines TRBV2 with TRBJ2-1; TRBD2 agrees at 15 bases. Unmatched junction bases numbered 10, after V lost 8 bases and J lost 8 bases. CDR1 and CDR2 (germline): SNHLY, FYNNEI. The CDR3 sequence is 16 residues long. The CDR3 protein is CASRSGTSGGIDEQFF. The CDR3 region has the DNA TGTGCCAGCCGTTCCGGGACTAGCGGGGGGATCGATGAGCAGTTCTTC.

Comment on this clonotype: The junction departs from the called germline gene at one end, perhaps through a read error. The chain combines TRBV2 with TRBJ1-1, with a tentative D call TRBD1 (5 bases). Germline V lookup: CDR1 SNHLY, CDR2 FYNNEI. This CDR3 has 12 amino acids. The CDR3 region is CDSSGWDCEAFF. The CDR3 region has the DNA TGTGACAGCAGTGGCTGGGACTGTGAAGCTTTCTTT.

The rearrangement joins TRBV7-2 to TRBJ1-2, with 7 bases lining up with TRBD1. Germline CDR1 reads SGHTA; CDR2 reads FQGNSA. The CDR3 is 13 amino acids. V lost 6 bases and J lost 6; bases outside the gene matches: 7. CDR3 sequence: CASRPTGLHGYTF. CDR3 in DNA: TGTGCCAGCAGGCCGACAGGGCTCCATGGCTACACCTTC.

This clonotype has at least ten counts. The CDR3 sequence: CASSLGLPGTGSTGELFF. The CDR3, as DNA: TGCGCCAGCAGCCTGGGATTACCCGGGACAGGGTCCACCGGGGAGCTGTTTTTT. The chain joins TRBV5-1 to TRBJ2-2; 9 bases are a match to TRBD1. The CDR3 extends over 18 amino acids. With V trimmed by 4 bases and J by 4 bases, 14 bases remained unmatched. Germline lookup yields CDR1 SGHRS and CDR2 YFSETQ.

This clonotype occurred many times. The chain employs TRBV3-1 and TRBJ1-3; TRBD1 aligns across 7 bases. The CDR3 runs 16 residues. Germline V gives CDR1 LGHDT, CDR2 YNNKEL (reference sequence). V was pared by 4 bases and J by 0 bases, with 6 bases of the junction left unmatched. CDR3: CASSPGTARSGNTIYF. CDR3 DNA: TGTGCCAGCAGCCCAGGGACAGCCCGCTCTGGAAACACCATATATTTT.

This clonotype was seen many times. The rearrangement uses TRBV12-5 and TRBJ1-1; D may be TRBD1 (6 bases). The CDR3 spans 15 residues. The V gene's germline CDR1 is LGHNT and CDR2 FRNRAP. Trimming shortened V by 4 bases and J by 1 base, and 13 bases separated the two germline ends. The CDR3 nucleotides read TGTGCTAGTGGTTCCAGGACAGTAGGGAACACTGAAGCTTTCTTT. It yields the protein CASGSRTVGNTEAFF.